This TCR beta chain was sequenced during a study of blood T cell repertoires in COVID-19 (TCRdb year 2020). Regarding the research as a whole: Collaborator samples came from the United States, Italy and Spain and covered acute and convalescent phases of COVID-19. Sample metadata almost always included a de-identified subject ID, COVID-19 status, age in years and sex. A freely available public database, intended as a resource for researchers studying the immune response to SARS-CoV-2, is where the repertoires were released. Deeply sampled blood TCRbeta repertoires from subjects exposed to, actively infected with, or recovered from COVID-19 were included in the dataset. HLA class I and class II types, where available, came from metadata supplied by the sample provider rather than from assay-based typing. Samples came from the ongoing ImmuneRACE study (first 160 participants) plus 1,254 subjects from 6 global collaborators. The material from the prospective study consisted of cDNA or gDNA derived from T cells, B-cell-depleted T cells, or PBMCs. On the study overall, not on this receptor specifically: Clinical and demographic metadata were provided uncurated, with the amount varying by source and participant.

Note on this clone: The clone's antigen remains unknown. Base-call qualities are not available, and no considerably larger clone is one nucleotide away.

Each collaborating institution followed its own protocols to collect whole blood in K2EDTA tubes. For TCRbeta analysis, collaborators shipped samples in one of three forms: frozen whole blood, isolated PBMCs, or DNA extracted from either of those sample types. TCRbeta CDR3 regions were amplified from genomic DNA by means of the immunoSEQ Assay, a bias-controlled multiplex PCR. On the study's bioinformatics: The number of nucleated cells in each sample was estimated by amplification of reference gene primers within the assay. Sequence reads were collapsed and filtered to measure the absolute abundance of every unique TCRbeta CDR3 rearrangement. For each sample, productive Simpson clonality was calculated by taking the square root of Simpson's diversity index across productive rearrangements. Here the immuneACCESS table is served through TCRdb, limited to in-frame sequences with V and J called. Missing clones are a known gap in these copies; in checked studies unresolved V genes cover under half, and the rest lacks a known reason. That table is the source of V, J and clone size, and D and trimming were worked out from the DNA. The table for this sample lists 85,000 to 100,000 clones; roughly 78% of them were counted only once. About a sixth of the sample lies in the top ten.

The CDR3 holds 13 amino acids from the cysteine to the phenylalanine. The only DNA kept is the CDR3, 39 bases in frame from the first base. Sequences were obtained from peripheral blood. This receptor was taken from a woman of 80 years or more with active or convalescent COVID-19. Here the chain combines TRBV7-5 and TRBJ2-1; the table's D gene call, TRBD2, was not cross checked with the DNA. TRBV7-5 is a pseudogene. The CDR3 region reads CARSPPVSDFQFF. The bases read TGTGCCAGAAGCCCCCCGGTAAGCGACTTTCAGTTCTTC.